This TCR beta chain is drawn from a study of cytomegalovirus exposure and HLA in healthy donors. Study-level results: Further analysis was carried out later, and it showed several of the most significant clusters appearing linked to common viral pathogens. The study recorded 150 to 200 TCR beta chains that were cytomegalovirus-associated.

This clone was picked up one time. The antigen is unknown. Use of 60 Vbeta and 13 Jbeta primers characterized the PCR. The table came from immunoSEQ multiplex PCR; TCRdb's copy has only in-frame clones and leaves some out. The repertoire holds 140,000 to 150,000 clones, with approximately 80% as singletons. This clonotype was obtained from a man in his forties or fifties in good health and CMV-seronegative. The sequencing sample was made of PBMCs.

Written as DNA, the CDR3 is TGTGCCAGCAGCCAAGTTTCCTCTAGCGGGGCCACAGATACGCAGTATTTT. It encodes CASSQVSSSGATDTQYF. The genes are TRBV4-2 and TRBJ2-3, with TRBD2 identical over 9 bases. This CDR3 is built from 17 residues. The V gene's germline CDR1 is LGHNA and CDR2 YNFKEQ. V lost 1 base and J lost 2; bases outside the gene matches: 7.